What follows describes a single T cell receptor (beta chain). As yet, its antigen is unknown. This table comes from immunoSEQ multiplex PCR, and its TCRdb copy is limited to in-frame clones, with some not included. In the table there are around 600,000 clones, about 95% of which are singletons. The source of the sample is a study of shared clonotypes between healthy human individuals. For the study at large: Samples came from a couple of female and a few male donors aged 18 to 49.

General study findings and limits: Rarefaction analysis demonstrated incomplete sorted-subset sequencing notwithstanding large depth. Naive subsets tended to show greater estimated richness than memory subsets. The researchers took only blood, and tissue repertoires probably look different.

Terminally differentiated effector memory CD45RA+ cells were left out of the naive CD8 fraction, which was CD45RO-negative and positively selected for CCR7. Per germline, CDR1 SGHTA and CDR2 FQGTGA. V gave up 1 base and J gave up 4 bases, with 16 bases separating them. The length of the CDR3 is 16 residues. This clonotype was sampled from a woman under 40 in good health. Sequences were obtained from naive CD8+ T cells sorted from blood. The chain couples TRBV7-3 to TRBJ1-1, with a tentative D call TRBD1 (6 bases). CDR3 loop: CASSLRGPGKGTEAFF. DNA of the CDR3: TGTGCCAGCAGCTTAAGGGGGCCGGGTAAGGGCACTGAAGCTTTCTTT. Combining the CDR3 with reference TRBV7-3 and TRBJ1-1 gives the whole variable domain GAGVSQTPSNKVTEKGKYVELRCDPISGHTALYWYRQSLGQGPEFLIYFQGTGAADDSGLPNDRFFAVRPEGSVSTLKIQRTERGDSAVYLCASSLRGPGKGTEAFFGQGTRLTVV.